The 25 T cell receptor beta chains listed next were all sequenced from one sample in a study of blood T cell repertoires in COVID-19. Assay: immunoSEQ multiplex PCR; the TCRdb copy retains only in-frame clones and omits some. The sample lists 170,000 or so clones; 80% to 85% were seen once. Sequenced: peripheral blood. The origin of the receptors is a woman in her fifties or sixties with acute or convalescent COVID-19.

The CDR3 sequence is CASSQEDRGQRGYTF. In nucleotides, the CDR3 is TGCGCCAGCAGCCAAGAGGACAGGGGGCAAAGAGGCTACACCTTC. The J gene is TRBJ1-2, the V gene TRBV5-1, with 11 bases matching TRBD1. The CDR3 is made up of 15 amino acids. Germline values: CDR1 SGHRS, CDR2 YFSETQ. With 4 bases clipped from V and 8 bases from J, the junction kept 10 bases outside the gene matches.

This clone was seen a few times. The V call is TRBV10-3, the J call TRBJ1-5; 8 bases agree with TRBD1. The trim removed 6 bases at V and 1 base at J, leaving 5 bases unmatched. The CDR3 has 15 residues. In germline, CDR1 is ENHRY, CDR2 SYGVKD. The CDR3 here is CAIREGQESNQPQHF. CDR3 sequence (DNA): TGTGCCATCAGAGAGGGACAGGAGAGCAATCAGCCCCAGCATTTT.

This rearrangement joins TRBV2 to TRBJ1-2; a weak D match, TRBD1 (5 bases). Germline V gene data show CDR1 as SNHLY and CDR2 as FYNNEI. Trimming removed 3 bases at V and 4 bases at J, with 12 bases between. CDR3 size: 14 residues. CDR3 DNA: TGTGCCAGCAGTGAGCAGGGCGACCTCTATGGCTACACCTTC. This sequence encodes CASSEQGDLYGYTF.

The chain links TRBV18 to TRBJ1-1; D is ambiguous. This CDR3 contains 12 residues. Trimming stripped 0 bases from V and 9 bases from J, with 8 bases between. Germline CDR1 is KGHSH and CDR2 is LQKENI. The CDR3 sequence is CASSPPREKAFF. CDR3 bases: TGTGCCAGCTCACCACCGAGGGAAAAAGCTTTCTTT.

This clone was detected a few times. The chain uses TRBV29-1 and TRBJ2-3, with 7 positions matching TRBD2. The CDR3 covers 12 residues. Germline CDR1 SQVTM, CDR2 ANQGSEA. The J segment lost 2 bases and the V segment lost 6 bases, leaving 2 bases of the junction unmatched. The CDR3 nucleotides read TGCAGCGTGGGGACTAACACAGATACGCAGTATTTT. Its protein is CSVGTNTDTQYF.

The chain employs TRBV7-2 and TRBJ2-3; 13 nucleotides match TRBD2. Germline assignment: CDR1 SGHTA and CDR2 FQGNSA. V lost 3 bases, J lost 8 bases, and 11 bases stayed unmatched. The CDR3 runs to 17 residues. CDR3 sequence (DNA): TGTGCCAGCAGCTTCGGGGGTCGGACTAGCGGGGGCAGTACGCAGTATTTT. Its translation is CASSFGGRTSGGSTQYF.

The chain recombines TRBV19 with TRBJ2-2; D gene ambiguous. This CDR3 has 14 amino acids. V was shortened by 3 bases and J by 6 bases, with 11 bases between the two germline ends. Germline V gives CDR1 LNHDA, CDR2 SQIVND (reference sequence). CDR3 coding DNA: TGTGCCAGTAGTATCCGTGTAGCATCCGGGGAGCTGTTTTTT. This codes for CASSIRVASGELFF.

Written as DNA, the CDR3 is TGTGCCAGCAGAGCCCGGAGGGGTATTTTCCAGCCCCAGCATTTT. It yields the protein CASRARRGIFQPQHF. The chain employs TRBV25-1 and TRBJ1-5; tentative D call: TRBD1 (5 bases). Germline V lookup: CDR1 MGHDK, CDR2 SYGVNS. V shed 6 bases and J shed 7 bases, with 19 bases lying between them. CDR3 size: 15 residues.

V usage is TRBV10-1 and J usage is TRBJ1-4, with 11 bases that match TRBD1. Germline lookup yields CDR1 WNHNN and CDR2 SYGVQD (reference sequence). V lost 3 bases, J lost 7 bases, and 4 bases stayed unmatched. The CDR3 has 15 residues. CDR3 coding DNA: TGCGCCAGCAGTGACCCCGGGACAGGGGGTGAAAAACTGTTTTTT. Translating it yields CASSDPGTGGEKLFF.

The J gene is TRBJ1-2, the V gene TRBV3-1 (or the pseudogene TRBV3-2); the D gene is possibly TRBD1 (6 bases). V shed 10 bases and J shed 0 bases, with 18 bases lying between them. This CDR3 is 15 amino acids long. Germline V gives CDR1 LGHDT, CDR2 YNNKEL (reference sequence). This CDR3 is CATRTASLPNYGYTF. DNA for the CDR3: TGTGCCACGAGGACAGCTTCACTTCCTAACTATGGCTACACCTTC.

This chain joins TRBV7-2 and TRBJ1-2; maybe TRBD1 (5 bases). Trimming left V 3 bases short and J 3 bases short, with 11 bases between. CDR1 SGHTA and CDR2 FQGNSA come from the germline V gene. This CDR3 is 14 amino acids long. CDR3: CASSFGRADYGYTF. CDR3 nucleotide sequence: TGTGCCAGCAGCTTTGGCAGGGCGGACTATGGCTACACCTTC.

The chain carries TRBV4-1 and TRBJ2-2; 9 bases map to TRBD1. V shed 0 bases and J 4 bases; nucleotides not matched to a gene: 6. The germline CDR1 and CDR2 sequences are MGHRA and YSYEKL. CDR3 size: 17 residues. CDR3: CASSQDRTGASTGELFF. Written as DNA, the CDR3 is TGCGCCAGCAGCCAAGATCGGACAGGGGCTAGCACCGGGGAGCTGTTTTTT.

The chain has TRBV10-2 and TRBJ1-5, with TRBD1 identical over 9 bases. CDR3 length: 12 residues. V was clipped by 6 bases and J by 7 bases; unmatched bases: 1. The V gene's germline CDR1 is WSHSY and CDR2 SAAADI. CDR3 nucleotide sequence: TGCGCCAGCAGGGACAGGGGCCAGCCCCAGCATTTT. It codes for CASRDRGQPQHF.

J is TRBJ2-1 and V is TRBV4-2; TRBD2 agrees at 11 bases. The germline V gene has CDR1 LGHNA and CDR2 YNFKEQ. This CDR3 comprises 17 residues. With 1 base clipped from V and 6 bases from J, the junction kept 8 bases outside the gene matches. CDR3 nucleotides: TGTGCCAGCAGCCAAGCCGCTAGCGGGGGGCGACCCAATGAGCAGTTCTTC. Amino acid sequence: CASSQAASGGRPNEQFF.

This clone turned up a few times. This chain joins TRBV2 and TRBJ2-1; D not resolved. Germline-derived CDR1 and CDR2 are SNHLY and FYNNEI. The CDR3 covers 12 residues. Deletions cut 2 bases from V and 9 bases from J, with 8 bases between. In nucleotides, the CDR3 is TGTGCCAGCAGTGAACGGGTGGTTGAGCAGTTCTTC. Protein: CASSERVVEQFF.

The chain couples TRBV6-5 to TRBJ2-5, with D tentatively TRBD2 (6 bases). Germline-derived CDR1 and CDR2 are MNHEY and SVGAGI. With 8 bases removed from V and 5 bases from J, the gap between germline ends came to 15 bases. CDR3 length: 13 residues. This CDR3 is CASGIRGLETQYF. CDR3 DNA sequence: TGTGCCAGCGGAATCCGGGGGTTGGAGACCCAGTACTTC.

The CDR3 bases are TGTGCCAGCACGCTCCCGGGACTACCCATGAACACTGAAGCTTTCTTT. Translating it yields CASTLPGLPMNTEAFF. V is TRBV28 and J is TRBJ1-1; D possibly corresponds to TRBD1 (5 bases). In germline, CDR1 is MDHEN, CDR2 SYDVKM. This CDR3 comprises 16 residues. The ends were cut back, 7 bases at V and 0 bases at J, with 18 bases in the middle.

The rearrangement links TRBV5-1 to TRBJ1-2; 9 positions agree with TRBD1. Trimming cost V 3 bases and J 8 bases; bases outside gene matches: 5. The CDR3 spans 13 residues. CDR1 and CDR2 from the germline V gene are SGHRS and YFSETQ. The CDR3 is CASSWGTGQGYTF. In DNA form, the CDR3 reads TGCGCCAGCAGCTGGGGGACAGGGCAAGGCTACACCTTC.

This clone was counted once. The CDR3 protein is CASSLTNEKLFF. In DNA, the CDR3 is TGTGCCAGCAGCCTTACTAATGAAAAACTGTTTTTT. The J gene is TRBJ1-4, the V gene TRBV7-9; no clear D. This CDR3 is 12 amino acids long. V lost 5 bases and J 2 bases, leaving 3 bases between the germline ends. Germline-derived CDR1 and CDR2 are SEHNR and FQNEAQ (reference sequence).

This clone was seen a single time. The chain has TRBV5-5 and TRBJ2-6; 12 bases are a match to TRBD1. The CDR3 is made up of 17 amino acids. From germline, CDR1 is SGHKS and CDR2 YYEKEE (reference sequence). V shed 4 bases, J shed 2 bases, and the junction held 4 bases outside the gene matches. The CDR3 protein is CASSTGQGAAGANVLTF. Here the CDR3 DNA reads TGTGCCAGCAGCACGGGACAGGGGGCAGCTGGGGCCAACGTCCTGACTTTC.

The chain joins TRBV28 to TRBJ2-3; D might be TRBD2 (5 bases). Between the trimmed V and J ends, which lost 3 bases and 0 bases, there was a span of 10 bases. CDR3 size: 15 residues. Germline V gene data show CDR1 as MDHEN and CDR2 as SYDVKM. CDR3 in amino acids: CASSFRGKSTDTQYF. The CDR3 DNA reads TGTGCCAGCAGTTTTCGGGGAAAAAGCACAGATACGCAGTATTTT.

In this sample, this clone turned up once. V usage is TRBV10-3 and J usage is TRBJ2-1, with D possibly being TRBD2 (5 bases). CDR3 length: 16 residues. From germline, CDR1 is ENHRY and CDR2 SYGVKD. V shed 3 bases and J shed 0 bases, with 12 bases lying between them. This CDR3 reads CAISDVSGSSYNEQFF. CDR3 coding DNA: TGTGCCATCAGTGATGTATCGGGGAGCTCCTACAATGAGCAGTTCTTC.

This clone was counted once. This rearrangement joins TRBV19 to TRBJ2-1; TRBD2 aligns across 10 bases. Germline lookup yields CDR1 LNHDA and CDR2 SQIVND (reference sequence). Germline trimming cut 6 bases from V and 6 bases from J; bases unmatched to any gene: 8. CDR3 length: 15 residues. The chain's CDR3 is CASSPQRGGSNEQFF. The CDR3 DNA follows: TGTGCCAGTAGCCCTCAGCGGGGGGGCAGCAATGAGCAGTTCTTC.

The V call is TRBV11-3, the J call TRBJ1-4; D possibly corresponds to TRBD1 (5 bases). Trimming shortened V by 4 bases and J by 3 bases, and 9 bases separated the two germline ends. Germline V CDR1 and CDR2: SGHNT, YENEEA. The CDR3 loop spans 14 amino acids. The DNA for the CDR3 is TGTGCCAGCAGCTCGGGGGGGTCTAATGAAAAACTGTTTTTT. Its translation: CASSSGGSNEKLFF.

The chain links TRBV6-6 to TRBJ1-1, with 7 nucleotides matching TRBD1. V lost 4 bases to trimming and J lost 2 bases; unmatched junction nucleotides: 10. In germline, CDR1 is MNHNY, CDR2 SVGAGI (reference sequence). The CDR3 sequence is 16 residues long. CDR3: CASSSTGTALNTEAFF. DNA for the CDR3: TGTGCCAGCAGTTCCACCGGGACAGCTCTAAACACTGAAGCTTTCTTT.